What follows describes a single T cell receptor (beta chain). Trimming removed 1 base at V and 2 bases at J, with 10 bases between. The germline CDR1 and CDR2 sequences are SGDLS and YYNGEE. The CDR3 length is 14 residues. Time point in this sample: cycle 4 day 1 (C4D1), after more than five weeks of nivolumab. Following autologous stem cell transplantation, relapse occurred in every patient, and exposure to brentuximab vedotin varied. This entry is derived from a study of PD-1 blockade in classical Hodgkin lymphoma. Background on the study: Nivolumab dosed at 3 mg/kg went to patients intravenously every 2 weeks.

Assay: immunoSEQ multiplex PCR; the TCRdb copy retains only in-frame clones and omits some. The data hold 50,000 or so clones, with 86% observed a single time. Sequenced here: peripheral blood mononuclear cells (PBMCs), sampled before the fourth cycle of nivolumab. V and J are TRBV9 and TRBJ2-7; D possibly corresponds to TRBD1 (5 bases). The sequence came from a human donor with classical Hodgkin lymphoma. CDR3 sequence: CASSVKGNPYEQYF. The CDR3 DNA reads as TGTGCCAGCAGCGTAAAGGGGAACCCCTACGAGCAGTACTTC.